This record looks at one T cell receptor (beta chain) sequence and its context. Its antigen is unidentified. TCR beta CDR3 regions came from multiplex PCR with 32 forward V and 13 reverse J primers. TCRdb passed the multiplex PCR reads through MiXCR, listing each CDR3 protein once. The table has fewer than 15,000 distinct CDR3 sequences, less than 35% seen once; the top ten hold around 5.2%. This sample was taken from a study of immune heterogeneity within non-small cell lung tumors. Bulk tumor genomic DNA, around 580 ng per sample, was used as template. Surgical sampling yielded several biopsies per primary tumor (spaced far apart). Patients underwent curative surgery for non-small cell lung cancer (untreated and newly diagnosed). The CDR3 sequence is 19 residues long. The V segment lost 1 base and the J segment 0 bases; nucleotides outside the gene matches: 6. Per germline, CDR1 SGHNT and CDR2 YENEEA.

Study conclusions and caveats: The study found that local T-cell clonality correlated moderately but significantly with local tumor mutational burden (R approximately 0.34). Most high-frequency T-cell receptor beta clonotypes were specific to a single patient.

The genes are TRBV11-3 and TRBJ2-4, with TRBD2 matching 13 bases. Source material: lung tumor tissue. This TCR was recovered from a man in his forties with non-small cell lung cancer. The CDR3 here is CASSLGGTSGTLAKNIQYF. CDR3 bases: TGTGCCAGCAGCTTAGGTGGGACTAGCGGGACTCTAGCCAAAAACATTCAGTACTTC.